Described below is a single T cell receptor (beta chain) sequence and its context. In germline, CDR1 is MNHEY, CDR2 SVGAGI. The CDR3 contains 14 residues. The V and J ends lost 0 bases and 6 bases, in that order; junction bases with no gene match: 2. This entry is derived from a study of blood T cell repertoires in COVID-19. Study processing details: For nucleated cells, counts were estimated from reference gene primer amplification. Libraries were prepared by immunoSEQ multiplex PCR; TCRdb keeps only in-frame clonotypes and omits some of them. That table gives V, J and clone size, and the DNA gave D and trimming. The data show some 150,000 clones, 84% seen once.

This sequence originates from a human donor in a cohort sampled during active COVID-19. Material for sequencing was peripheral blood. The chain employs TRBV6-5 and TRBJ2-7, with TRBD1 matching 10 bases. CDR3 protein: CASSYSGDRGEQYF. The CDR3 nucleotides read TGTGCCAGCAGTTACTCGGGGGACAGGGGCGAGCAGTACTTC.